The 11 T cell receptor beta chains in this list originate from one sample, sequenced in a study of shared clonotypes between healthy human individuals. The repertoire was sequenced with immunoSEQ multiplex PCR; TCRdb's copy has only in-frame clones and lacks some. The sample shows approximately 2.5 million clones, roughly 93% of them seen only once. The sample comprised naive CD4+ T cells from PBMCs. This sample's subset: CD45RA+ positively selected. The receptors derive from a man between 18 and 35 years old in good health. Some clones in this sample may be carry-over from other donors' samples.

The chain employs TRBV11-3 and TRBJ2-1; TRBD2 agrees at 10 bases. V shed 3 bases and J 6 bases; nucleotides not matched to a gene: 2. The germline CDR1 and CDR2 sequences are SGHNT and YENEEA. The CDR3 is made up of 14 amino acids. CDR3 residues: CASSLASGSNEQFF. CDR3 nucleotides: TGTGCCAGCAGCTTGGCTAGCGGGAGCAATGAGCAGTTCTTC.

The chain has TRBV6-1 and TRBJ2-5; the match to TRBD2 covers 10 bases. The germline CDR1 and CDR2 sequences are MNHNS and SASEGT. V gave up 8 bases and J gave up 5 bases; unmatched junction bases: 8. The length of the CDR3 is 14 residues. In nucleotides, the CDR3 is TGTGCCAGCGGGAGCGGGAGGGCGGAGGAGACCCAGTACTTC. It is translated as CASGSGRAEETQYF.

The table lists this clone with a count of one. Other nucleotide sequences from this sample produce the same CDR3. V usage is TRBV7-2 and J usage is TRBJ2-1; perhaps TRBD1 as D (6 bases). Trimming shortened V by 2 bases and J by 4 bases, and 9 bases separated the two germline ends. Germline CDR1 reads SGHTA; CDR2 reads FQGNSA. The CDR3 consists of 14 residues. Here the CDR3 reads CASSLQGPYNEQFF. The CDR3 DNA follows: TGTGCCAGCAGCTTACAGGGGCCGTACAATGAGCAGTTCTTC.

CDR3 bases: TGTGCCAGCTCACCAAGTGGGGATGCCGTGTTTTTT. Amino acids: CASSPSGDAVFF. This chain joins TRBV18 and TRBJ1-4, with unresolved D. Germline assignment: CDR1 KGHSH and CDR2 LQKENI. The CDR3 has 12 residues. V was shortened by 2 bases and J by 15 bases, with 13 bases between the two germline ends.

This clone was seen a single time. J is TRBJ1-1 and V is TRBV6-1; possibly TRBD1 for D (6 bases). V lost 8 bases and J 7 bases, leaving 14 bases between the germline ends. CDR1 is MNHNS, CDR2 SASEGT, per germline. The CDR3 spans 12 residues. In DNA form, the CDR3 reads TGTGCCAGCCAGGGGTGGGGGTTTGAAGCTTTCTTT. Its protein is CASQGWGFEAFF.

The CDR3 is CASSSRSGKAPNTGELFF. The CDR3 DNA reads as TGTGCCAGCAGCTCCCGCAGCGGGAAAGCCCCTAACACCGGGGAGCTGTTTTTT. The V and J genes are TRBV7-3 and TRBJ2-2, with 7 bases aligning to TRBD2. V was clipped by 4 bases and J by 2 bases; unmatched bases: 13. This CDR3 comprises 18 residues. Per the germline V gene, CDR1 is SGHTA and CDR2 is FQGTGA.

The rearrangement uses TRBV11-2 and TRBJ2-5; possibly TRBD1 for D (6 bases). V was shortened by 4 bases and J by 4 bases, with 10 bases between the two germline ends. The CDR3 runs to 13 residues. Germline CDR1 is SGHAT and CDR2 is FQNNGV. The CDR3 loop is CASSWGRGETQYF. CDR3 DNA: TGTGCCAGCAGCTGGGGCAGGGGAGAGACCCAGTACTTC. The variable domain in full, completed from reference TRBV11-2 and TRBJ2-5, reads EAGVAQSPRYKIIEKRQSVAFWCNPISGHATLYWYQQILGQGPKLLIQFQNNGVVDDSQLPKDRFSAERLKGVDSTLKIQPAKLEDSAVYLCASSWGRGETQYFGPGTRLLVL.

J is TRBJ1-1 and V is TRBV7-9; possible D gene TRBD1, 6 bases. CDR1 SEHNR and CDR2 FQNEAQ come from the germline V gene (reference sequence). CDR3 length: 15 amino acids. V was pared by 6 bases and J by 6 bases, with 20 bases between. The CDR3 sequence is CASRVRDTGPAEAFF. The CDR3 coding sequence is TGTGCCAGCAGAGTCCGGGACACAGGGCCGGCTGAAGCTTTCTTT.

The gene calls are TRBV29-1 and TRBJ2-5; perhaps TRBD2 as D (5 bases). The CDR3 is 11 residues long. The germline gives CDR1 SQVTM, CDR2 ANQGSEA. Trimming stripped 7 bases from V and 4 bases from J, with 10 bases between. CDR3 region: CSAGLGETQYF. Here the CDR3 DNA reads TGCAGCGCCGGACTGGGAGAGACCCAGTACTTC.

In the case of this clone: Other DNA sequences in the same sample also yield this CDR3. The chain couples TRBV7-9 to TRBJ2-5; no definite D call. Germline V gene lookup returns CDR1 SEHNR and CDR2 FQNEAQ (reference sequence). The CDR3 totals 13 residues. Deletions cut 1 base from V and 5 bases from J, with 8 bases between. In DNA, the CDR3 is TGTGCCAGCAGCTTAGGTGGGTGGGAGACCCAGTACTTC. It translates to CASSLGGWETQYF.

J is TRBJ2-3 and V is TRBV5-1, with a tentative D call TRBD2 (6 bases). Germline CDR1 and CDR2: SGHRS and YFSETQ. Trimming removed 3 bases from V and 4 bases from J, with 15 bases in between. This CDR3 spans 15 amino acids. DNA of the CDR3: TGCGCCAGCAGCTCCCAGACTAGTCTGGCAGATACGCAGTATTTT. This translates into CASSSQTSLADTQYF.